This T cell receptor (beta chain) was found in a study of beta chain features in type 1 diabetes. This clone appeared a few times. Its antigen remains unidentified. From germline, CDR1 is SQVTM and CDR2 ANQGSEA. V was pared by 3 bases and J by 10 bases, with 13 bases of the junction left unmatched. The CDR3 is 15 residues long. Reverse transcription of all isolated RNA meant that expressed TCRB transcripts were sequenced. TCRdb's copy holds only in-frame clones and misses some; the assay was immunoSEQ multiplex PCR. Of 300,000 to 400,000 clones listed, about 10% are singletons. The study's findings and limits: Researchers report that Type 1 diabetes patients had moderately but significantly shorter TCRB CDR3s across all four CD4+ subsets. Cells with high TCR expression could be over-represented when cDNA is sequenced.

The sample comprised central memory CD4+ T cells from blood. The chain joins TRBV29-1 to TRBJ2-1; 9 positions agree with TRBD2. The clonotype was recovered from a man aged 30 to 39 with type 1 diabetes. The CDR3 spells CSVDSGGRALGEQFF. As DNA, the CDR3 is TGCAGCGTTGATTCCGGCGGGAGGGCCTTAGGCGAGCAGTTCTTC.